Only a few counts were recorded for the clone carrying this TCR beta chain. These data are taken from a study of cytomegalovirus exposure and HLA in healthy donors. The ends lost 0 bases at V and 4 bases at J; junction bases unmatched: 10. CDR1 and CDR2 from the germline V gene are SGHRS and YFSETQ. CDR3 length: 16 amino acids. 60 Vbeta and 13 Jbeta primers were used in PCR. Method: immunoSEQ multiplex PCR; TCRdb's copy keeps in-frame clones and lacks some. The sample shows approximately 130,000 clones, approximately 8.9% of them seen only once. This TCR derives from a middle-aged woman in good health and CMV-seropositive. The chain has TRBV5-1 and TRBJ2-7; 7 bases map to TRBD2. Sample: PBMCs. DNA for the CDR3: TGCGCCAGCAGCTTGGAAAGCGGGGCGGCTATGTACGAGCAGTACTTC. Translating gives CASSLESGAAMYEQYF.